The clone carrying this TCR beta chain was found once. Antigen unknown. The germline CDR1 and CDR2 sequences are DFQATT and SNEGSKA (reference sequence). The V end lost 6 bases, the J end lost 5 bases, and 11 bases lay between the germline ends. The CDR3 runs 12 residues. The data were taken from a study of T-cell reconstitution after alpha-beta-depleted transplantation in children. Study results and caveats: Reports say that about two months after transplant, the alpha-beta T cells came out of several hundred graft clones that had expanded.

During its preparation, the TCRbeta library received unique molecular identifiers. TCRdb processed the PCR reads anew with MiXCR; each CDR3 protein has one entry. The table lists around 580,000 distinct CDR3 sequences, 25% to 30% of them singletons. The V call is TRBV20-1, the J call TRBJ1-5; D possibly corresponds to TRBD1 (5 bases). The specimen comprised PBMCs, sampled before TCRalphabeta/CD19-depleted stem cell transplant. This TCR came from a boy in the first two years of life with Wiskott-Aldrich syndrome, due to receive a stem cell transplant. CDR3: CSAKQGYQPQHF. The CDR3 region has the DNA TGCAGTGCAAAGCAGGGATATCAGCCCCAGCATTTT.